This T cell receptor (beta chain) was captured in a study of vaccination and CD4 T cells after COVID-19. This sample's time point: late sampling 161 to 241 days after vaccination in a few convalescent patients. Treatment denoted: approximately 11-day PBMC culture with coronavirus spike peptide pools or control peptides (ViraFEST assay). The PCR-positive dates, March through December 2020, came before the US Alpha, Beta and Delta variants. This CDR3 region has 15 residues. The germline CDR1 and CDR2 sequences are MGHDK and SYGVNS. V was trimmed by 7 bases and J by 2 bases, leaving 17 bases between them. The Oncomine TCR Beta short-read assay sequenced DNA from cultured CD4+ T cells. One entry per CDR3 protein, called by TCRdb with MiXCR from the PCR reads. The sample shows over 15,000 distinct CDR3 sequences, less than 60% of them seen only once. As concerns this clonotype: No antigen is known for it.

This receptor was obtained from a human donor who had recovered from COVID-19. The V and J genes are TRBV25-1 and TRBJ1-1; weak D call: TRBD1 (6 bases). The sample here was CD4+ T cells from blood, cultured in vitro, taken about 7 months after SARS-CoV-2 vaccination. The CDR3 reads CASTTAGAANTEAFF. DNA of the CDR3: TGTGCCAGCACTACCGCAGGGGCCGCAAACACTGAAGCTTTCTTT.